This T cell receptor beta chain is drawn from a study of blood T cell repertoires in COVID-19. The CDR3 consists of 18 residues. From germline, CDR1 is LGHNA and CDR2 YSLEER. Between the trimmed V and J ends, which lost 0 bases and 6 bases, there was a span of 18 bases. The data were produced by immunoSEQ multiplex PCR, yet TCRdb's version contains in-frame clones alone and is incomplete. Here the sample spans some 42,000 clones, roughly 88% being singletons. The receptor's source is a human donor in a cohort sampled during active COVID-19. Sample: peripheral blood. The rearrangement uses TRBV4-3 and TRBJ1-6; no reliable D call. The CDR3 reads CASSQEDMRGFGNSPLHF. As DNA, the CDR3 is TGCGCCAGCAGCCAAGAAGACATGCGAGGGTTCGGTAATTCACCCCTCCACTTT.